This TCR beta chain was obtained from a study of blood T cell repertoires in COVID-19. Study overall: The United States, Italy and Spain were the sources of the acute and convalescent COVID-19 samples. The cDNA or gDNA used as material had been derived from T cells, B-cell-depleted T cells, or PBMCs.

Recruits, aged roughly 18 to 95 years, lived in 25 or so US areas. Germline loops: CDR1 MNHEY, CDR2 SVGAGI. The ends lost 5 bases at V and 3 bases at J; junction bases unmatched: 6. The CDR3 length is 14 residues. This clone was picked up one time. Original handling: Scientists estimated how many nucleated cells there were by amplifying reference gene primers. Here immunoSEQ multiplex PCR was the method, and the copy in TCRdb shows in-frame clones only, minus some. Clone size and the V and J calls come from that table; the DNA yielded D and trimming. The data contain about 410,000 clones, roughly 91% of them singletons.

Material for sequencing was PBMCs or T cells enriched from blood (not recorded which). The rearrangement uses TRBV6-5 and TRBJ1-1, with 7 bases aligning to TRBD1. The TCR was taken from a woman younger than 45 who had recovered from COVID-19. CDR3 DNA: TGTGCCAGCAGTAGACAGGGTGTGGACACTGAAGCTTTCTTT. It specifies CASSRQGVDTEAFF.